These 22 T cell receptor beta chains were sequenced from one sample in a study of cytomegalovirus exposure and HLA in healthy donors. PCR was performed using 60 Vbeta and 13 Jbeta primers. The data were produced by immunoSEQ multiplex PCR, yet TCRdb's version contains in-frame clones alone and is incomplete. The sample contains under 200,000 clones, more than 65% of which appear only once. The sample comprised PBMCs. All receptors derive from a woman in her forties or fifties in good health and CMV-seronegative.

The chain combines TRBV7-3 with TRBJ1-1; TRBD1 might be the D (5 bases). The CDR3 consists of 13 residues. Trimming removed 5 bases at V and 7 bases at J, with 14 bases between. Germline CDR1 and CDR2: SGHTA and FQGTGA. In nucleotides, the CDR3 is TGTGCCAGCAGCCTCGATGGCGACAGTGAAGCTTTCTTT. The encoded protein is CASSLDGDSEAFF.

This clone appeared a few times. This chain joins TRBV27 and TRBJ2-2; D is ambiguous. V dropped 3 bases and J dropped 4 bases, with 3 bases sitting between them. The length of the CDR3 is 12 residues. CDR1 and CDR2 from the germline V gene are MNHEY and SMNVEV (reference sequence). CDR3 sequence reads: CASSFLTGELFF. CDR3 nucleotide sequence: TGTGCCAGCAGTTTCCTCACCGGGGAGCTGTTTTTT.

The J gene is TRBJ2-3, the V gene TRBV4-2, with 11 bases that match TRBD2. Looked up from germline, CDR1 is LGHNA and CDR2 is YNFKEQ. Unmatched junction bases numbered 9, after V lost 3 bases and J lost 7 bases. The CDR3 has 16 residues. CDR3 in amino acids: CASSHASGRPPNTQYF. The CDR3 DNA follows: TGTGCCAGCAGCCACGCTAGCGGGAGGCCCCCTAATACGCAGTATTTT.

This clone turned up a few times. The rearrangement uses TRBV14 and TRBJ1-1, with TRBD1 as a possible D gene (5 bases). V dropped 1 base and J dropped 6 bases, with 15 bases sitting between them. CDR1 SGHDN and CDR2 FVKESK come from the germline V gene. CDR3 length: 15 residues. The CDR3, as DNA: TGTGCCAGCAGCCAAGTCAGACAGTTTGGACCTGAAGCTTTCTTT. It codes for CASSQVRQFGPEAFF.

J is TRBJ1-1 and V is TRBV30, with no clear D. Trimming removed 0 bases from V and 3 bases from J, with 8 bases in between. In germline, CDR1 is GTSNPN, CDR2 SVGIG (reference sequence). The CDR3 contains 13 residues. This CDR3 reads CAWSVISDTEAFF. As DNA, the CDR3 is TGTGCCTGGAGTGTAATCTCTGACACTGAAGCTTTCTTT.

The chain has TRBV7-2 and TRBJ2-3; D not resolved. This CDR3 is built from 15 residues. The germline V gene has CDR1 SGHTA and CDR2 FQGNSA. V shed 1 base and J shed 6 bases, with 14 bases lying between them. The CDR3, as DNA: TGTGCCAGCAGCTTAGAGGCCCGGCCCGGGGATACGCAGTATTTT. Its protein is CASSLEARPGDTQYF.

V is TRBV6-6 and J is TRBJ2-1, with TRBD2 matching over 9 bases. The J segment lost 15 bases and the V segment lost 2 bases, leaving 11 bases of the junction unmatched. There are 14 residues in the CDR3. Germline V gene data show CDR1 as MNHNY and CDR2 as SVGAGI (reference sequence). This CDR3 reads CASSYKGSGSVPFF. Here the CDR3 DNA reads TGTGCCAGCAGTTACAAGGGTAGCGGGAGCGTCCCGTTCTTC.

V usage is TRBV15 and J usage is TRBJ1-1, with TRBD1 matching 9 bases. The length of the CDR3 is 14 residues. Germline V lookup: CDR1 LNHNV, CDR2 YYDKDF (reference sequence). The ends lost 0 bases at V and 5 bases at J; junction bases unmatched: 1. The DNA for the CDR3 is TGTGCCACCAGCAGAGAGGGGACAGGGACTGAAGCTTTCTTT. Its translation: CATSREGTGTEAFF.

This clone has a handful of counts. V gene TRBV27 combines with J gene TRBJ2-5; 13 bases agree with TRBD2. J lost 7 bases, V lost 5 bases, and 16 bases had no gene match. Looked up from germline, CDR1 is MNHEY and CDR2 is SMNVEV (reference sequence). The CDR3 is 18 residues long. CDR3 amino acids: CASSPWTSGGLLKGTQYF. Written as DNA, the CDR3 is TGTGCCAGCAGTCCCTGGACTAGCGGGGGCCTACTAAAAGGGACCCAGTACTTC.

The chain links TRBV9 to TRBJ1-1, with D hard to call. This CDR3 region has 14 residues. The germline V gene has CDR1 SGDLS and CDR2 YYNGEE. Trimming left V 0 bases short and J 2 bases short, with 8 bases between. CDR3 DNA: TGTGCCAGCAGCGTAGCAGTGTTAAACACTGAAGCTTTCTTT. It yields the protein CASSVAVLNTEAFF.

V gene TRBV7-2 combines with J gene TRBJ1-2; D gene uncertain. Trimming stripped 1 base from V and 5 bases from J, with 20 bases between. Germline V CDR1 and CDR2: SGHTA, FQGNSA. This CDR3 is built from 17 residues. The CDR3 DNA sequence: TGTGCCAGCAGCTTAGGGGGAGAGGGCTCCTCCATTTATGGCTACACCTTC. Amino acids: CASSLGGEGSSIYGYTF.

The CDR3 bases are TGTGCAAGTCGCTTATTGAAGGGGGCTAGTGAGTTCTTC. This sequence encodes CASRLLKGASEFF. The chain recombines TRBV12-2 with TRBJ2-1; the table calls TRBD1, which could not be checked here. TRBV12-2 constitutes a pseudogene. The CDR3 covers 13 residues.

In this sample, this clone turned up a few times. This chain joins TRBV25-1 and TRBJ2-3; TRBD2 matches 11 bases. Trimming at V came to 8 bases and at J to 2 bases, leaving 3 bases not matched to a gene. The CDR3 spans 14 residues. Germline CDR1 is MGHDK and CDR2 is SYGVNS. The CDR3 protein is CASGLAGHTDTQYF. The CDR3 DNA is TGTGCCAGCGGACTAGCGGGTCACACAGATACGCAGTATTTT.

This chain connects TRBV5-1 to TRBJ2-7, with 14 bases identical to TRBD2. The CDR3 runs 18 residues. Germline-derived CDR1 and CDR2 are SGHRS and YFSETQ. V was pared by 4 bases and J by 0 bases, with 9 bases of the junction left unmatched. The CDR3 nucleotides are TGCGCCAGCAGCCAAGGACTAGCGGGGGGCTCCAGCTCCTACGAGCAGTACTTC. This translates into CASSQGLAGGSSSYEQYF.

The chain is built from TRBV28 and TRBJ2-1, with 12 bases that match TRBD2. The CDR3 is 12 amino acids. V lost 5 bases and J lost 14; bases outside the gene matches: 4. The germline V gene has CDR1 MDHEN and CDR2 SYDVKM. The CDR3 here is CASSRLAGDEFF. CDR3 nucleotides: TGTGCCAGCAGTCGACTAGCGGGAGACGAGTTCTTC.

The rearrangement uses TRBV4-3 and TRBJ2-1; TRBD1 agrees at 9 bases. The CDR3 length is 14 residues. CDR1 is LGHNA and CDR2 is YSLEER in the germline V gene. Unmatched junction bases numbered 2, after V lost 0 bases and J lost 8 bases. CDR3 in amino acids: CASSQETGGHEQFF. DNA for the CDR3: TGCGCCAGCAGCCAAGAGACAGGGGGGCATGAGCAGTTCTTC.

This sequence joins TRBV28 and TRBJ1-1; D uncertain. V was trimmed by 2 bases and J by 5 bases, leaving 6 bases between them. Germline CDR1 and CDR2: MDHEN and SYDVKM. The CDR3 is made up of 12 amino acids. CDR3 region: CASSLRATEAFF. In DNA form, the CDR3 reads TGTGCCAGCAGTTTAAGAGCAACTGAAGCTTTCTTT. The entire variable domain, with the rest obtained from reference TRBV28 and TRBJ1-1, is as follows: DVKVTQSSRYLVKRTGEKVFLECVQDMDHENMFWYRQDPGLGLRLIYFSYDVKMKEKGDIPEGYSVSREKKERFSLILESASTNQTSMYLCASSLRATEAFFGQGTRLTVV.

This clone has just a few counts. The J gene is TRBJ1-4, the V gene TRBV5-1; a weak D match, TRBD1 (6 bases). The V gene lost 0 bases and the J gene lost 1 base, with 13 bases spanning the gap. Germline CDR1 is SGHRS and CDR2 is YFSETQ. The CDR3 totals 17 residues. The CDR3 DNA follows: TGCGCCAGCAGCTTGGCGGTAGGGGGTGGAACTAATGAAAAACTGTTTTTT. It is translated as CASSLAVGGGTNEKLFF.

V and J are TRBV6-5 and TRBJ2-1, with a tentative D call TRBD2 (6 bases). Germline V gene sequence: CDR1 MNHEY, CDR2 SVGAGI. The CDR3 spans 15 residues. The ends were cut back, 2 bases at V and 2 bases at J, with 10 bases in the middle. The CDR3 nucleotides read TGTGCCAGCAGTTACGGGCGGGAAACCTACAATGAGCAGTTCTTC. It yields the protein CASSYGRETYNEQFF.

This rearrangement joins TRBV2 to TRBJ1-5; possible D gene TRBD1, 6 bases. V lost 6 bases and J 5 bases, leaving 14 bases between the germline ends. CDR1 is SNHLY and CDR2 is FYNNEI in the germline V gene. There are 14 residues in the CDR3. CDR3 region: CASRPGTLDQPQHF. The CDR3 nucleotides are TGTGCCAGCAGGCCCGGGACACTCGATCAGCCCCAGCATTTT.

CDR3 protein: CASTNSLSRVQFF. CDR3 nucleotide sequence: TGTGCCAGCACCAACTCGTTATCTCGAGTGCAGTTCTTC. The chain links TRBV5-6 to TRBJ2-1; D is unclear. From germline, CDR1 is SGHDT and CDR2 YYEEEE. V lost 6 bases, J lost 12 bases, and 19 bases lay in between. The CDR3 is 13 residues long.

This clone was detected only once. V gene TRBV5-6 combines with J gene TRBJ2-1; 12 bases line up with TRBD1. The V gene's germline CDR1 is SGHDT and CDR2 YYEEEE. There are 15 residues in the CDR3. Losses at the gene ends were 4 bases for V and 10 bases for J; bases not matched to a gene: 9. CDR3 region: CASSPVGQGAEEQFF. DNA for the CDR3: TGTGCCAGCAGCCCTGTGGGACAGGGGGCCGAAGAGCAGTTCTTC.